The clone carrying this TCR beta chain has more than one count but fewer than ten. The entry originates in a study of OX40 agonist ivuxolimab in advanced cancers. Overall study: An agonistic anti-OX40 (CD134) antibody, ivuxolimab, was used to treat the patients. Previous treatment with anti-PD-1, anti-PD-L1 or anti-CTLA-4 therapy was allowed; more than 35% had received some. Males comprised approximately 84% of the group, whose mean age was about 62 years (range about 20 to 90).

CDR3 length: 15 residues. Looked up from germline, CDR1 is LNHDA and CDR2 is SQIVND (reference sequence). J was trimmed by 3 bases and V by 5 bases; bases with no gene match: 7. With autoimmune disease history or systemic immunosuppression, patients were excluded. Generated by immunoSEQ multiplex PCR, the TCRdb table keeps only in-frame clones and is missing some. The sample includes more than 50,000 clones, approximately 83% seen only once; the top ten take 0.85% to 0.95%. This TCR came from an adult with an advanced solid tumor such as melanoma, head and neck, liver or kidney cancer. The sample was CD4+ or CD8+ T cells sorted from blood, taken in a trial of the OX40 agonist ivuxolimab. This chain uses TRBV19 with TRBJ2-7, with 10 bases identical to TRBD1. Here the CDR3 reads CASSRPRDRGYEQYF. As DNA, the CDR3 is TGTGCCAGTAGTCGCCCAAGGGACAGGGGCTACGAGCAGTACTTC.